These 7 T cell receptor beta chains were sequenced from one sample in a study of cytomegalovirus exposure and HLA in healthy donors. PCR employed 60 Vbeta and 13 Jbeta primers. Assay used: immunoSEQ multiplex PCR; TCRdb lists only in-frame clones, some missing. In all, the sample yields around 120,000 clones. Material for sequencing was PBMCs. These receptors were obtained from a man aged 18 to 30 in good health and CMV-seronegative.

The genes are TRBV5-1 and TRBJ2-3; the D is unclear. The germline V gene has CDR1 SGHRS and CDR2 YFSETQ. The V gene lost 4 bases and the J gene lost 0 bases, with 9 bases spanning the gap. The CDR3 is 14 amino acids. CDR3 sequence (DNA): TGCGCCAGCAGCCCTGTAATTAGCACAGATACGCAGTATTTT. Its translation: CASSPVISTDTQYF.

This CDR3 is CASSPSHDRVTGYTF. CDR3 nucleotides: TGTGCCAGCAGCCCCAGCCACGACAGGGTGACTGGCTACACCTTC. The rearrangement links TRBV7-9 to TRBJ1-2; 7 nucleotides line up with TRBD1. The length of the CDR3 is 15 residues. Trimming took 5 bases from V and 7 from J; bases not matched to a gene: 13. Per germline, CDR1 SEHNR and CDR2 FQNEAQ (reference sequence). The full variable domain, its missing parts supplied by reference TRBV7-9 and TRBJ1-2, is DTGVSQNPRHKITKRGQNVTFRCDPISEHNRLYWYRQTLGQGPEFLTYFQNEAQLEKSRLLSDRFSAERPKGSFSTLEIQRTEQGDSAMYLCASSPSHDRVTGYTFGSGTRLTVV.

The rearrangement links TRBV19 to TRBJ1-5; D not certain. The CDR3 has 14 residues. Germline assignment: CDR1 LNHDA and CDR2 SQIVND (reference sequence). V lost 5 bases and J 0 bases, leaving 8 bases between the germline ends. CDR3 sequence: CASSSVNSNQPQHF. DNA of the CDR3: TGTGCCAGTAGTTCGGTGAATAGCAATCAGCCCCAGCATTTT. The variable domain in full, completed from reference TRBV19 and TRBJ1-5, reads DGGITQSPKYLFRKEGQNVTLSCEQNLNHDAMYWYRQDPGQGLRLIYYSQIVNDFQKGDIAEGYSVSREKKESFPLTVTSAQKNPTAFYLCASSSVNSNQPQHFGDGTRLSIL.

This chain joins TRBV11-2 and TRBJ2-2, with no clear D. The CDR3 has 12 residues. CDR1 and CDR2 (germline): SGHAT, FQNNGV. V lost 3 bases to trimming and J lost 8 bases, with 7 bases between them. The CDR3 region has the DNA TGTGCCAGCAGCTTTTCGGGTGGGGAGCTGTTTTTT. It translates to CASSFSGGELFF. The full variable domain, with the rest looked up from reference TRBV11-2 and TRBJ2-2, is EAGVAQSPRYKIIEKRQSVAFWCNPISGHATLYWYQQILGQGPKLLIQFQNNGVVDDSQLPKDRFSAERLKGVDSTLKIQPAKLEDSAVYLCASSFSGGELFFGEGSRLTVL.

In the case of this clone: Other DNA sequences of this sample code for an identical CDR3. The rearrangement uses TRBV6-1 and TRBJ2-6, with no clear D. CDR3 length: 15 residues. Trimming took 1 base from V and 0 from J, leaving 4 bases between them. Germline V gene data show CDR1 as MNHNS and CDR2 as SASEGT. The CDR3 spells CASSEDSSGANVLTF. Written as DNA, the CDR3 is TGTGCCAGCAGTGAAGACAGCTCTGGGGCCAACGTCCTGACTTTC.

V is TRBV6-1 and J is TRBJ1-6; TRBD1 might be the D (6 bases). V lost 7 bases and J lost 6, with 10 bases in between. The length of the CDR3 is 13 residues. Germline V gives CDR1 MNHNS, CDR2 SASEGT. The CDR3 spells CASNTGTNSPLHF. The CDR3 coding sequence is TGTGCCAGCAATACAGGGACTAATTCACCCCTCCACTTT.

The V and J genes are TRBV6-1 and TRBJ2-7, with D unresolved. CDR3 length: 10 amino acids. Germline lookup yields CDR1 MNHNS and CDR2 SASEGT. Deletions cut 3 bases from V and 5 bases from J, with 2 bases between. The CDR3 reads CASSDDEQYF. CDR3 nucleotide sequence: TGTGCCAGCAGTGACGACGAGCAGTACTTC.